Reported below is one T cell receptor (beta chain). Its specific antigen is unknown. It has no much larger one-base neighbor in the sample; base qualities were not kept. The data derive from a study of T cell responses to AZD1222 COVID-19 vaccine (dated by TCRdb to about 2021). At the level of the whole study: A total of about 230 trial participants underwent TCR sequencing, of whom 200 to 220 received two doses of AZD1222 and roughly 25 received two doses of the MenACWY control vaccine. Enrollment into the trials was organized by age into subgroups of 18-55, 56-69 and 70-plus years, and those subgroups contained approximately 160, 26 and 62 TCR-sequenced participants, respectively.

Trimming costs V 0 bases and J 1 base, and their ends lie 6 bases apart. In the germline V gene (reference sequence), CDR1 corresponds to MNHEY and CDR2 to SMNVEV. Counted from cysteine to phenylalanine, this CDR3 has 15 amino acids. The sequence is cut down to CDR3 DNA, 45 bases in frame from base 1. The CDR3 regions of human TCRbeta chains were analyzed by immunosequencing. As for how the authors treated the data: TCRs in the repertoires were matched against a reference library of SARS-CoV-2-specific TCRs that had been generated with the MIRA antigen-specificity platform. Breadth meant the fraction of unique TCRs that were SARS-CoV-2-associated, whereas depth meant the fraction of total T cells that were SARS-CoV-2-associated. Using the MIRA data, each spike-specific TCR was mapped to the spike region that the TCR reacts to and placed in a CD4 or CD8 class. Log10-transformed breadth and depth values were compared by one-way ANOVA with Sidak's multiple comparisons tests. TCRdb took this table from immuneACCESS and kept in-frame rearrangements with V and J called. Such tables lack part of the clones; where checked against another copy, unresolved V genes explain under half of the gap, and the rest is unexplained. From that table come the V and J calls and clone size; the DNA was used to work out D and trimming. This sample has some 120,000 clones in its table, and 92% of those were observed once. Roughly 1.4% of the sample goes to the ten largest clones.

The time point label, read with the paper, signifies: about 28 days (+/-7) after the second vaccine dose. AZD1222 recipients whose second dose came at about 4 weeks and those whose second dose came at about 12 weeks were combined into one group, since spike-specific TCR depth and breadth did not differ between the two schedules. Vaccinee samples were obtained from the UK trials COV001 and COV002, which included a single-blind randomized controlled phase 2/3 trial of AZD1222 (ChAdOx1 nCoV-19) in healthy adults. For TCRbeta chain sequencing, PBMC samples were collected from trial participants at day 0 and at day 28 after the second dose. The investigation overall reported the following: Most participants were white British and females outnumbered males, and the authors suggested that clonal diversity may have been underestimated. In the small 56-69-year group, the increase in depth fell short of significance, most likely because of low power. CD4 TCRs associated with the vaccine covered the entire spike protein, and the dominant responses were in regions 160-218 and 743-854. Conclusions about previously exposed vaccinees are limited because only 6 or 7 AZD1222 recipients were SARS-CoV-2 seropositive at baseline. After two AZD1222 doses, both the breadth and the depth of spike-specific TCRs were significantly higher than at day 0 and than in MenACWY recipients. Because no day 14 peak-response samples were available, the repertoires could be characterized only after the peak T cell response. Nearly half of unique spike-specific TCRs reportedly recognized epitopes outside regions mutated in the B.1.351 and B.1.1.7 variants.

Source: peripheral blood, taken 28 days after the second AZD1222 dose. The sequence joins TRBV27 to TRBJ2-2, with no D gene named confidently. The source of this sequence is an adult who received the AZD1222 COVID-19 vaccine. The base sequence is TGTGCCAGCAGTTTATCGGATTGGAACACCGGGGAGCTGTTTTTT. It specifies CASSLSDWNTGELFF.